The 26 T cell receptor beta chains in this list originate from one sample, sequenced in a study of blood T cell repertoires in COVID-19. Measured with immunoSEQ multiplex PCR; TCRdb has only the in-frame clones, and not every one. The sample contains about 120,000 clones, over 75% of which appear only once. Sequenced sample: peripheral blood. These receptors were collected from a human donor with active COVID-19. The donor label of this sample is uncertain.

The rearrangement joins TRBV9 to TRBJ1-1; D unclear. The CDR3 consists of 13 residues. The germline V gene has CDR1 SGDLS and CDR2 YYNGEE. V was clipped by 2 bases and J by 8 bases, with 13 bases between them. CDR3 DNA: TGTGCCAGCAGCGTCGGCCTCGGGGTAGAAGCTTTCTTT. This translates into CASSVGLGVEAFF. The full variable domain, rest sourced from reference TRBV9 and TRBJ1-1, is DSGVTQTPKHLITATGQRVTLRCSPRSGDLSVYWYQQSLDQGLQFLIQYYNGEERAKGNILERFSAQQFPDLHSELNLSSLELGDSALYFCASSVGLGVEAFFGQGTRLTVV.

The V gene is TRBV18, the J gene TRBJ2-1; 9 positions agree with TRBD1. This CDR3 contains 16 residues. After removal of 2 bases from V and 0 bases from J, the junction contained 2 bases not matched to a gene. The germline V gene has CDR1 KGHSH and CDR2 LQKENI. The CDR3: CASSPTGGNSYNEQFF. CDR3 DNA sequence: TGTGCCAGCTCACCAACAGGGGGCAACTCCTACAATGAGCAGTTCTTC. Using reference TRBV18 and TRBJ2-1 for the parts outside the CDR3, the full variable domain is NAGVMQNPRHLVRRRGQEARLRCSPMKGHSHVYWYRQLPEEGLKFMVYLQKENIIDESGMPKERFSAEFPKEGPSILRIQQVVRGDSAAYFCASSPTGGNSYNEQFFGPGTRLTVL.

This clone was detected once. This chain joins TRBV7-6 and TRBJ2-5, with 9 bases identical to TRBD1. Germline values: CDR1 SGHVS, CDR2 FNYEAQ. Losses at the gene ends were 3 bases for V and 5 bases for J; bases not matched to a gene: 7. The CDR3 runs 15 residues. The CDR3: CASSFETGGYETQYF. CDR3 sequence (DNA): TGTGCCAGCAGCTTTGAGACAGGGGGATACGAGACCCAGTACTTC. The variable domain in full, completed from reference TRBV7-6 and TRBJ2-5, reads GAGVSQSPRYKVTKRGQDVALRCDPISGHVSLYWYRQALGQGPEFLTYFNYEAQQDKSGLPNDRFSAERPEGSISTLTIQRTEQRDSAMYRCASSFETGGYETQYFGPGTRLLVL.

The CDR3 is CASSQEGAGTDTQYF. The CDR3, as DNA: TGTGCCAGCAGCCAAGAGGGGGCCGGCACAGATACGCAGTATTTT. The V call is TRBV3-1 (or the pseudogene TRBV3-2), the J call TRBJ2-3, with D possibly TRBD1 on 6 matching bases. Germline V gives CDR1 LGHDT, CDR2 YNNKEL (reference sequence). The CDR3 covers 15 residues. Trimming cost V 0 bases and J 1 base, with 8 bases left between them.

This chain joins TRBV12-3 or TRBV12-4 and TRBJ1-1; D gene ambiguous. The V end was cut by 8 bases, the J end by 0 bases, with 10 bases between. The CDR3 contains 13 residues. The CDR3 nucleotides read TGTGCCAGCCGGAGCAGCTTGAACACTGAAGCTTTCTTT. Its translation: CASRSSLNTEAFF.

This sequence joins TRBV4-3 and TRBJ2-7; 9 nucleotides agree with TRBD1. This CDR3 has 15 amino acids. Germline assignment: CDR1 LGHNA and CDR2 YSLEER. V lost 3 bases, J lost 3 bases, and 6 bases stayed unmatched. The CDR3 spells CASSQGDRGDYEQYF. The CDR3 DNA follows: TGCGCCAGCAGCCAGGGTGACAGGGGGGACTACGAGCAGTACTTC.

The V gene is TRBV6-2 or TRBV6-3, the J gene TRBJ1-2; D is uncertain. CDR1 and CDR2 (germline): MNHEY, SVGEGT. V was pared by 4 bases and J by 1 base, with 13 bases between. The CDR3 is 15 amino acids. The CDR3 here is CASSSPAEGNYGYTF. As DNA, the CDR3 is TGTGCCAGCAGTTCCCCGGCGGAGGGTAACTATGGCTACACCTTC.

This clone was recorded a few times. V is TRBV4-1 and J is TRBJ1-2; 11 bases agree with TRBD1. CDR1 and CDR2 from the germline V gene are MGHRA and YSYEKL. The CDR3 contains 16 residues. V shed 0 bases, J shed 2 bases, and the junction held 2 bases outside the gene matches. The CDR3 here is CASSQERTGGNYGYTF. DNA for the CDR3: TGCGCCAGCAGCCAAGAACGGACAGGGGGCAACTATGGCTACACCTTC.

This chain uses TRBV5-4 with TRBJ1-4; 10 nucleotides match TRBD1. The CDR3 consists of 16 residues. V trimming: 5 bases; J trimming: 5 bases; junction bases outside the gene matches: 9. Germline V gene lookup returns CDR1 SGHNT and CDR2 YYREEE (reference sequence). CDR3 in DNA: TGTGCCAGCAGTCGGGGATGGGGACAGGGGAATGAAAAACTGTTTTTT. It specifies CASSRGWGQGNEKLFF.

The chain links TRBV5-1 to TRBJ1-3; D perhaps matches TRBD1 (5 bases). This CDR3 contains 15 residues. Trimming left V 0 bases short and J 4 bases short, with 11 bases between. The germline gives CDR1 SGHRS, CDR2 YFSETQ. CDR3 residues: CASSLDPGDGNTIYF. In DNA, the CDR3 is TGCGCCAGCAGCTTGGATCCGGGGGACGGAAACACCATATATTTT.

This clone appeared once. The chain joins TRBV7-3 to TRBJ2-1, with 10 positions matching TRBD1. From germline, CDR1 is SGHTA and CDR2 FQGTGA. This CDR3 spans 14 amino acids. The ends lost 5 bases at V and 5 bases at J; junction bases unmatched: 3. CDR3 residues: CASSRDRGDNEQFF. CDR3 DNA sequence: TGTGCCAGCAGCCGGGACAGGGGTGACAATGAGCAGTTCTTC.

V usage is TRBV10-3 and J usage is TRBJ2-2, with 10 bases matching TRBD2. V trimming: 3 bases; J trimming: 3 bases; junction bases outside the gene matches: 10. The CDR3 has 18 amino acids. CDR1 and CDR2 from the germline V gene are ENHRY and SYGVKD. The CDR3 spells CAISDGIAGGPDTGELFF. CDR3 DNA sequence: TGTGCCATCAGTGATGGGATAGCGGGGGGCCCGGACACCGGGGAGCTGTTTTTT.

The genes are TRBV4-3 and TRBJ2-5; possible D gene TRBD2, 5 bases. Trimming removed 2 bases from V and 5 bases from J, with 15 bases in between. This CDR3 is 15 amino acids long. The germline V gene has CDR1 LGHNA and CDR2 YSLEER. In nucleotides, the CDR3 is TGCGCCAGCAGCCAACGTGGACGGGAAGGGGAGACCCAGTACTTC. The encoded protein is CASSQRGREGETQYF.

As DNA, the CDR3 is TGCGCCAGCAGCCCGACTCAAGCAAGTAGCACAGATACGCAGTATTTT. Amino acids: CASSPTQASSTDTQYF. The gene calls are TRBV5-1 and TRBJ2-3, with D unclear. V lost 4 bases to trimming and J lost 0 bases, with 15 bases between them. Germline V CDR1 and CDR2: SGHRS, YFSETQ. The CDR3 is made up of 16 amino acids. The whole variable domain, remainder taken from reference TRBV5-1 and TRBJ2-3, is KAGVTQTPRYLIKTRGQQVTLSCSPISGHRSVSWYQQTPGQGLQFLFEYFSETQRNKGNFPGRFSGRQFSNSRSEMNVSTLELGDSALYLCASSPTQASSTDTQYFGPGTRLTVL.

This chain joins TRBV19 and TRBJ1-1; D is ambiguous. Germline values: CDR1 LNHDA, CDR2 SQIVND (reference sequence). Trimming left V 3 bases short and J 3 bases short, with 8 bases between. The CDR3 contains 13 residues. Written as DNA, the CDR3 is TGTGCCAGTAGTATCACGGGGTACACTGAAGCTTTCTTT. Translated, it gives CASSITGYTEAFF. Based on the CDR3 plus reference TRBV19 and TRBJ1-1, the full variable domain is DGGITQSPKYLFRKEGQNVTLSCEQNLNHDAMYWYRQDPGQGLRLIYYSQIVNDFQKGDIAEGYSVSREKKESFPLTVTSAQKNPTAFYLCASSITGYTEAFFGQGTRLTVV.

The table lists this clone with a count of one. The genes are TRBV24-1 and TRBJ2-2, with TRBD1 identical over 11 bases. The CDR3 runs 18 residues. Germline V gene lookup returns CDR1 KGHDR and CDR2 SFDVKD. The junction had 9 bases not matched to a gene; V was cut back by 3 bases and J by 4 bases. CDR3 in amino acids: CATSDNPGQGAGTGELFF. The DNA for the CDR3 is TGTGCCACCAGTGATAACCCAGGACAGGGGGCTGGCACCGGGGAGCTGTTTTTT.

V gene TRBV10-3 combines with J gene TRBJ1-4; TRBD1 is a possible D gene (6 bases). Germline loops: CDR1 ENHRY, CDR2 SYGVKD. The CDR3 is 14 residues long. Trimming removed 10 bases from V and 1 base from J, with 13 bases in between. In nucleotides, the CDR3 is TGTGCCACCGGGTCCAGGGGAACTAATGAAAAACTGTTTTTT. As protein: CATGSRGTNEKLFF.

CDR3 sequence (DNA): TGTGCCAGCAGCGTAGTGTCCGGGGGGGCCTGGGTGACAGATACGCAGTATTTT. Residues: CASSVVSGGAWVTDTQYF. The chain is built from TRBV9 and TRBJ2-3; 8 bases are shared with TRBD2. The V and J ends lost 0 bases and 3 bases, in that order; junction bases with no gene match: 12. Germline V gives CDR1 SGDLS, CDR2 YYNGEE. The CDR3 is 18 amino acids.

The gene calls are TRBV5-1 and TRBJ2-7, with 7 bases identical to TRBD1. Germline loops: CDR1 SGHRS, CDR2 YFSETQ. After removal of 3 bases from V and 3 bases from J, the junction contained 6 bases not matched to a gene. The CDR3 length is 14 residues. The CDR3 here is CASSSGQVSYEQYF. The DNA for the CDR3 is TGCGCCAGCAGCTCCGGACAGGTGAGCTACGAGCAGTACTTC. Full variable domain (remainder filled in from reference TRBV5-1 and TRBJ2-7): KAGVTQTPRYLIKTRGQQVTLSCSPISGHRSVSWYQQTPGQGLQFLFEYFSETQRNKGNFPGRFSGRQFSNSRSEMNVSTLELGDSALYLCASSSGQVSYEQYFGPGTRLTVT.

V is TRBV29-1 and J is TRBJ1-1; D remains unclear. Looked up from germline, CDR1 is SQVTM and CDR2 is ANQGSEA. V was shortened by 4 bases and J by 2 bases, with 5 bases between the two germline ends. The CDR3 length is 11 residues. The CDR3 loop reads CSVATNTEAFF. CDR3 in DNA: TGCAGCGTTGCGACAAACACTGAAGCTTTCTTT.

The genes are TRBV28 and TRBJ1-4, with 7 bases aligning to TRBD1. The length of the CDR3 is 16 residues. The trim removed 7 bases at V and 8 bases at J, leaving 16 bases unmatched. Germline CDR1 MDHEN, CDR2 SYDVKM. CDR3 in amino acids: CASTSGGVGGQEKLFF. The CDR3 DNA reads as TGTGCCAGCACCTCTGGGGGAGTGGGGGGACAGGAAAAACTGTTTTTT.

This CDR3 reads CASSLTGANYGYTF. CDR3 in DNA: TGTGCCAGCAGCTTAACAGGGGCTAACTATGGCTACACCTTC. The V call is TRBV7-9, the J call TRBJ1-2; TRBD1 aligns across 7 bases. The V and J ends lost 2 bases and 0 bases, in that order; junction bases with no gene match: 0. Germline V gives CDR1 SEHNR, CDR2 FQNEAQ (reference sequence). This CDR3 has 14 residues.

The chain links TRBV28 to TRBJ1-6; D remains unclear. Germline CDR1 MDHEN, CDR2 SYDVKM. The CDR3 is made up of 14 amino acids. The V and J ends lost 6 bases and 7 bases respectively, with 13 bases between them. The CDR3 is CASRVEASNSPLHF. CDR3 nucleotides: TGTGCCAGCAGAGTCGAGGCGAGCAATTCACCCCTCCACTTT.

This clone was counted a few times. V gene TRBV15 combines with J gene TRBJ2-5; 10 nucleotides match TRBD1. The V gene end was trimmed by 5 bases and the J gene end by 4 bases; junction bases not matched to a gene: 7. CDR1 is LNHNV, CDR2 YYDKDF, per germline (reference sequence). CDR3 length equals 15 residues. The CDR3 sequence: CATSRGTGEAETQYF. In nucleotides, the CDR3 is TGTGCCACCAGCCGTGGGACAGGGGAAGCAGAGACCCAGTACTTC.

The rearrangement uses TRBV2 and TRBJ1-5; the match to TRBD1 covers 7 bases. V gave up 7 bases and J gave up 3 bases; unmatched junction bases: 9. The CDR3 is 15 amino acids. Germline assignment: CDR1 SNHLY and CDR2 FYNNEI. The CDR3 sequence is CASKEGQNPNQPQHF. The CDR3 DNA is TGTGCCAGCAAGGAGGGACAGAACCCCAATCAGCCCCAGCATTTT.

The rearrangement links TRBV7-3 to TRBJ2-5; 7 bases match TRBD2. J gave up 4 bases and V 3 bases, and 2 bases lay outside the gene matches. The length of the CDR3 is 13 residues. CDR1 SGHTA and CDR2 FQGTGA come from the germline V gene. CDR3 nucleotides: TGTGCCAGCAGCTTTGGCGGGGGAGAGACCCAGTACTTC. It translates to CASSFGGGETQYF.